This TCR beta chain came from a study of cytomegalovirus exposure and HLA in healthy donors. Produced via immunoSEQ multiplex PCR; TCRdb's table is partial and in-frame only. The sample lists 59,000 or so clones; about 91% were seen once. CDR1 and CDR2 from the germline V gene are SGHNT and YYREEE (reference sequence). With 3 bases removed from V and 2 bases from J, the gap between germline ends came to 12 bases. The CDR3 consists of 14 residues. The V and J genes are TRBV5-4 and TRBJ2-7; no firm D call. The sample comprised PBMCs. The sequence was collected from a young woman in good health and CMV-seronegative. This CDR3 reads CASSSRPSPYEQYF. Here the CDR3 DNA reads TGTGCCAGCAGCTCGAGGCCATCCCCCTACGAGCAGTACTTC.